This TCR beta chain was obtained from a study of cytomegalovirus exposure and HLA in healthy donors. Study-wide points: Reports indicated that the classifier achieved high specificity and sensitivity in diagnosing cytomegalovirus status. Researchers counted 180 or so TCR beta chains as cytomegalovirus-associated.

The table came from immunoSEQ multiplex PCR; TCRdb's copy has only in-frame clones and leaves some out. The sample has about 98,000 clones, 87% seen once; the top ten hold roughly 3.7%. Germline V gene data show CDR1 as MNHEY and CDR2 as SVGAGI. The V gene lost 5 bases and the J gene lost 2 bases, with 7 bases spanning the gap. This CDR3 region has 13 residues. As to this clone: Antigen specificity is unknown.

The source of this sequence is a woman aged 25 to 39 in good health and CMV-seronegative. This chain connects TRBV6-5 to TRBJ1-3; D unresolved. The material sequenced was PBMCs. The CDR3 reads CASSTGTGNTIYF. The CDR3 nucleotides are TGTGCCAGCAGTACCGGGACTGGAAACACCATATATTTT.